This T cell receptor (beta chain) was observed in a study of read filtering for tumor transcriptome and immune sequencing (dated by TCRdb to 2018 to 2020). In the study overall: Of the patients in the cohort, some 18 were male and over twelve were female, and their mean age was 65.9 years, with a range of roughly 47 to 80. Using the same bone marrow samples, the study ran both targeted immune repertoire sequencing and bulk whole-transcriptome sequencing and then compared the TCR repertoires from each method. Whole-transcriptome libraries were prepared with the TruSeq RNA Access Library Prep Kit after DNase treatment. Per sample, about 4 to 11 million TCR-region mapped reads were obtained with IR-seq, compared with only roughly 85 to 1273 with RNA-seq. One of the main goals was to work out a read-filtering strategy for immune repertoire data, in particular whether clonotypes backed by only a single read should be removed. By revised international staging, roughly eight patients were R-ISS I, about 16 were R-ISS II and 6 or 7 were R-ISS III.

There are 15 amino acids in the CDR3, from cysteine to phenylalanine inclusive. Left in the record is the CDR3 DNA by itself, 45 bases read in frame from the first base. The germline V gene yields SGHRS for CDR1 and YFSETQ for CDR2. Trimmed from V: 3 bases; trimmed from J: 1 base; junction bases lacking a gene match: 5. Bone marrow was sampled from every patient at the time of active disease. Isolation of bone marrow mononuclear cells was performed by Ficoll-Hypaque density gradient centrifugation. Myeloma plasma cells were removed and CD138-negative cells were collected by negative selection after labeling with CD138 magnetic microbeads on a MACS separator. Flow cytometry on an Attune NxT with CD138 antibodies was used to check the purity of the isolated cells. TRIzol reagent was used to extract total RNA, which was then quantified with a NanoDrop spectrophotometer. Paired RNA-seq and IR-seq were performed on the CD138-negative bone marrow sample of each patient.

What the authors observed across the whole study: The sorted CD138-negative fraction was composed of a mixed bone marrow immune population rather than of purified T cells. When single-read clonotypes were removed, the proportions of shared clonotypes in IR-seq and RNA-seq correlated more strongly. Clonotypes were captured by IR-seq at much higher depth and more reliably than by RNA-seq, and smaller IR-seq throughput was sufficient for identification of most shared clonotypes. Single-read clonotypes made up 80% to 85% of clonotypes but about 3.2% of total reads in IR-seq, and approximately 73% of clonotypes and about 45% of reads in RNA-seq.

TCR libraries were constructed from approximately 360 ng RNA using the Immunoverse kit, and molecular barcoded adaptors covering alpha/delta and beta/gamma chains were employed. The same RNA used for transcriptome sequencing was used for TCR library preparation. Sequencing of the TCR libraries was done on an Illumina HiSeq 4000 with 2 x 150 cycles. On the study's bioinformatics: TCR reads were aligned to human V, D, J and C references and assembled into CDR3 clonotypes with MiXCR, including quality filtering and error correction. The tcR package in R was used to analyze clonotype counts and gene usage diversity. For inspection of raw mapping reads, RNA-seq reads were mapped by STAR aligner version 2.5.3a onto GRCh37 of the human genome. To test how sequencing depth affects detected clonotypes, IR-seq fastq files were randomly downsampled with Seqtk 1.3. The raw public reads went through TCRdb reprocessing: fastp at Q25, MiXCR clone calling, in-frame beta chains kept. Entries are consolidated by CDR3 protein sequence, retaining the most common genes and DNA. These V and J calls are TCRdb output, not the study's own analysis. This sample lists more than 45,000 distinct CDR3 sequences; roughly 12% were detected once. Under 20% of the sample goes to the ten largest clones.

Many counts were recorded for this clonotype. Its antigen has not been determined. It has no much larger one-base neighbor in the sample; base qualities were not kept. The TCR sequence derives from a donor at least 40 years old with multiple myeloma. Here the chain combines TRBV5-1 and TRBJ2-5, and TRBD1 aligns with 8 junction nucleotides. The source material was a population of CD138-negative cells sorted from bone marrow. The cell subset or site label of this sample denotes: bone marrow mononuclear cells depleted of CD138+ plasma/myeloma cells by negative magnetic selection. In nucleotides, the sequence is TGCGCCAGCAGCTCAATGACAGGGGCCCAAGAGACCCAGTACTTC. Its protein is CASSSMTGAQETQYF.